This T cell receptor beta chain was found in a study of blood T cell repertoires in COVID-19 (dated by TCRdb to 2018 to 2021). About the study as a whole: Samples from collaborators originated in the United States, Italy and Spain and spanned both the acute and convalescent phases of COVID-19. Nearly every sample came with metadata listing a de-identified subject ID, COVID-19 status, age in years and sex. Subjects who had been exposed to COVID-19, were actively infected with it, or had recovered from it provided the deeply sampled blood TCRbeta repertoires that made up the dataset. Where HLA class I and class II types were available, the types were taken from metadata supplied by the sample provider, not from assay-based typing. Samples came from the ongoing ImmuneRACE study (first 160 participants) plus 1,254 subjects from 6 global collaborators. The repertoires were made available in a free public database intended to serve as a resource for research on the immune response to SARS-CoV-2. The material from the prospective study consisted of cDNA or gDNA derived from T cells, B-cell-depleted T cells, or PBMCs.

Each collaborating institution followed its own protocols to collect whole blood in K2EDTA tubes. For TCRbeta analysis, collaborator samples were shipped as frozen whole blood, as isolated PBMCs, or as DNA extracted from either sample type. The immunoSEQ Assay, a bias-controlled multiplex PCR, was used to amplify TCRbeta CDR3 regions from genomic DNA. The source study handled its data this way. The number of nucleated cells in each sample was estimated by amplification of reference gene primers within the assay. To quantify the absolute abundance of each unique TCRbeta CDR3 rearrangement, sequence reads were collapsed and filtered. For each sample, productive Simpson clonality was calculated by taking the square root of Simpson's diversity index across productive rearrangements. Not all clones reach the TCRdb copy of this immuneACCESS table, which keeps in-frame sequences only. Checked studies attribute under half of the gap to unresolved V genes and leave the rest unexplained. V, J and clone size are those of that table, while D and trimming were read from the DNA. Recorded for this sample are 60,000 to 70,000 clones; about nine tenths of them occurred a single time. Around 13% of the sample is in the top ten clones.

Points the paper makes about the study in general: How much clinical and demographic metadata was included differed by source and by participant, and the metadata was provided uncurated.

This clone was picked up one time. The antigen this receptor binds is unknown. One base away there is no much larger clone; base qualities are not given. Sequences were obtained from peripheral blood. This clonotype originated in a human donor with active COVID-19. The donor label of this sample is uncertain.

The nucleotides read TGTGCCAGCAGCCAACCGGGGACAACCCCCCGCTACAATGAGCAGTTCTTC. Translated, it gives CASSQPGTTPRYNEQFF. The sequence joins TRBV14 to TRBJ2-1; the D gene is possibly TRBD1, with 6 bases matching. Including the terminal cysteine and phenylalanine, the CDR3 comprises 17 residues. Of the read, only the CDR3 DNA is kept; its 51 bases are in frame from base 1. For CDR1 and CDR2, the germline V gene lists SGHDN and FVKESK. Trimming removed 2 bases from V and 3 bases from J, leaving 17 bases between the germline ends. The variable domain in full, with residues beyond the CDR3 obtained from the reference TRBV14 and TRBJ2-1 genes, is EAGVTQFPSHSVIEKGQTVTLRCDPISGHDNLYWYRRVMGKEIKFLLHFVKESKQDESGMPNNRFLAERTGGTYSTLKVQPAELEDSGVYFCASSQPGTTPRYNEQFFGPGTRLTVL.